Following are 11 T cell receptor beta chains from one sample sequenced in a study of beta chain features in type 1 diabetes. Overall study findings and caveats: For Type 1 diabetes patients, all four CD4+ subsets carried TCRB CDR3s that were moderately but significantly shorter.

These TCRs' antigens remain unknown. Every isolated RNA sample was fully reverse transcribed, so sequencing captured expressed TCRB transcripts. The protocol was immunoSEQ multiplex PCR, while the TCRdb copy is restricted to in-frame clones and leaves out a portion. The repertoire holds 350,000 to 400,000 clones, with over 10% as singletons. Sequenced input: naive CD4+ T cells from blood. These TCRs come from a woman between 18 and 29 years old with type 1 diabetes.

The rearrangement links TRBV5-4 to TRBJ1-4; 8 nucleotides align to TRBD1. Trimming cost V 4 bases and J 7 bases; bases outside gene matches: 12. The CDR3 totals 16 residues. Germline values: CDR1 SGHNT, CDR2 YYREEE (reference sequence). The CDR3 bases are TGTGCCAGCAGCACGACAGGGGCGAGGACAACTGAAAAACTGTTTTTT. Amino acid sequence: CASSTTGARTTEKLFF.

The CDR3 reads CASSPRQIETQYF. For the CDR3, the DNA is TGTGCCAGCAGTCCCCGACAGATCGAGACCCAGTACTTC. The rearrangement links TRBV28 to TRBJ2-5; perhaps TRBD1 as D (5 bases). This CDR3 contains 13 residues. Germline CDR1 is MDHEN and CDR2 is SYDVKM. V was trimmed by 5 bases and J by 5 bases, leaving 12 bases between them.

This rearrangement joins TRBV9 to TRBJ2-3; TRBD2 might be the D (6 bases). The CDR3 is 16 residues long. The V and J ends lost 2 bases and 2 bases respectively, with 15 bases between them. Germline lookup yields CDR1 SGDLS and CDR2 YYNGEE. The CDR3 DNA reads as TGTGCCAGCAGCGTCCCCGGGGGAGGACACACAGATACGCAGTATTTT. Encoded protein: CASSVPGGGHTDTQYF.

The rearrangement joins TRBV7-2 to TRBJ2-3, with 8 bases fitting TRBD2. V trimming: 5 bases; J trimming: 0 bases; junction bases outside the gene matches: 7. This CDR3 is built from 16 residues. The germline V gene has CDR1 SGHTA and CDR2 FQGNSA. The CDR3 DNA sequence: TGTGCCAGCAGCCTGGGGGCGGGGGGAAGCACAGATACGCAGTATTTT. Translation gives CASSLGAGGSTDTQYF.

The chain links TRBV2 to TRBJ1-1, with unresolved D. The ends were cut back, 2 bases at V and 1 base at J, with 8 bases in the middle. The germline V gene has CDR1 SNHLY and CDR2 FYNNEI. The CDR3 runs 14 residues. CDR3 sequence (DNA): TGTGCCAGCAGTGAAAGGCGGCCGAACACTGAAGCTTTCTTT. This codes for CASSERRPNTEAFF.

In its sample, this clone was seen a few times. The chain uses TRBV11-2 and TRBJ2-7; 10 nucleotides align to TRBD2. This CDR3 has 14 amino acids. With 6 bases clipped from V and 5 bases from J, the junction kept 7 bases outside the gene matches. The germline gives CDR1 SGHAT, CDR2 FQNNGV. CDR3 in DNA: TGTGCCAGCAGGGAGCGGGGGGGCCGCAACGAGCAGTACTTC. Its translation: CASRERGGRNEQYF.

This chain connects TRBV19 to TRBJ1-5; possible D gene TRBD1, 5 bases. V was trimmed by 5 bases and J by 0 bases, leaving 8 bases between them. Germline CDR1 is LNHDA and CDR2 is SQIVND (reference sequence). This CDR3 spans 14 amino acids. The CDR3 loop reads CASSPGHSNQPQHF. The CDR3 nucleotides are TGTGCCAGTAGTCCCGGACATAGCAATCAGCCCCAGCATTTT. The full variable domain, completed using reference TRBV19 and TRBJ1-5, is DGGITQSPKYLFRKEGQNVTLSCEQNLNHDAMYWYRQDPGQGLRLIYYSQIVNDFQKGDIAEGYSVSREKKESFPLTVTSAQKNPTAFYLCASSPGHSNQPQHFGDGTRLSIL.

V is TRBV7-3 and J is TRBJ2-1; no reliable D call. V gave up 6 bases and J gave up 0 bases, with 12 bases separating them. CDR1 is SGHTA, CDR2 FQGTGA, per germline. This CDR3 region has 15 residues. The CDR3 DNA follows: TGTGCCAGCAGTAAACAGATGACCTCCTACAATGAGCAGTTCTTC. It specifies CASSKQMTSYNEQFF.

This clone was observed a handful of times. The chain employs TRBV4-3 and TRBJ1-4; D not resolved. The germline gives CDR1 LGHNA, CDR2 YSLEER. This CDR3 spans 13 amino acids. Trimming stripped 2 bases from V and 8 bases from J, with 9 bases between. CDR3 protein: CASSQSDREKLFF. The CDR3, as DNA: TGCGCCAGCAGCCAATCAGATCGCGAAAAACTGTTTTTT.

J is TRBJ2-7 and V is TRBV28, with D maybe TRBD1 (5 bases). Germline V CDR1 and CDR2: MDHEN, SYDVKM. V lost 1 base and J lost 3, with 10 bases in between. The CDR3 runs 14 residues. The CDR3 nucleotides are TGTGCCAGCAGTTTATCCAGGGCCCTCTACGAGCAGTACTTC. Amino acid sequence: CASSLSRALYEQYF. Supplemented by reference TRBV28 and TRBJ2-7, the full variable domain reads DVKVTQSSRYLVKRTGEKVFLECVQDMDHENMFWYRQDPGLGLRLIYFSYDVKMKEKGDIPEGYSVSREKKERFSLILESASTNQTSMYLCASSLSRALYEQYFGPGTRLTVT.

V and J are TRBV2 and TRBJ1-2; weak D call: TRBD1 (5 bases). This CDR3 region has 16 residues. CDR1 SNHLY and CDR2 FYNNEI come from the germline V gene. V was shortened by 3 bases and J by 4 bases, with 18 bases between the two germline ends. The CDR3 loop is CASSELRAPSLYGYTF. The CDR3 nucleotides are TGTGCCAGCAGTGAGCTCAGGGCTCCCTCTCTCTATGGCTACACCTTC.